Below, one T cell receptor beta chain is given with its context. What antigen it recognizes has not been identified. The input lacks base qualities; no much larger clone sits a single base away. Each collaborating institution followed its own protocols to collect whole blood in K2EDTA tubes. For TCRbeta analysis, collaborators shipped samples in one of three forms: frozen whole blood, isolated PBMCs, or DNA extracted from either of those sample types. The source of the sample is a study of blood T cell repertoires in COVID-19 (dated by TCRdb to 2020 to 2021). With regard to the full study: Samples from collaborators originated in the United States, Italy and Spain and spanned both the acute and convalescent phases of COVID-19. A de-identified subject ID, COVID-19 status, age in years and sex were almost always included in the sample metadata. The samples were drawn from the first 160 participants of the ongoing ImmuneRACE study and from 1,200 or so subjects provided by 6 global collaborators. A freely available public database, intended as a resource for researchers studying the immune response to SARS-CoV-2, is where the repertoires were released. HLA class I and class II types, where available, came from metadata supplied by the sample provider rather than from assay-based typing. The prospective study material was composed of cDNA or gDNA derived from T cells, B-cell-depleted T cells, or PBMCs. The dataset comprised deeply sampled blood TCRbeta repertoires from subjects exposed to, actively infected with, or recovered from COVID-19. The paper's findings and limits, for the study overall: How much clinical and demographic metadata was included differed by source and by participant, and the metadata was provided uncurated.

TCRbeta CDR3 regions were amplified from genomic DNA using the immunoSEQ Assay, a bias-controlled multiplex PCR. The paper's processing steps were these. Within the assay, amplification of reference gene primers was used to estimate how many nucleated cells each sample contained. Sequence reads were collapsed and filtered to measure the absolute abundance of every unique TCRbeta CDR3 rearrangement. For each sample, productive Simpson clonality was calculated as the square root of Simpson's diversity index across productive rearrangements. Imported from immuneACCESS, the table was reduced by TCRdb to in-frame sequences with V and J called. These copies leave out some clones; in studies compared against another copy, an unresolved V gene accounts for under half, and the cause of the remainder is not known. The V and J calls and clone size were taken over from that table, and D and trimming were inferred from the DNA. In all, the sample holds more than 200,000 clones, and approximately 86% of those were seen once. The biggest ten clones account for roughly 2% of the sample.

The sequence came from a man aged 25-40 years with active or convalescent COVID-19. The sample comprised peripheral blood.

The CDR3: CSVGTGARGYTF. Here is the DNA: TGCAGCGTCGGGACAGGAGCACGGGGCTACACCTTC. In this chain, TRBV29-1 is recombined with TRBJ1-2, with 8 central nucleotides matching TRBD1. After removal of 6 bases from V and 8 bases from J, the junction retains 8 bases not matched to a gene. CDR1 and CDR2 are drawn from the germline V gene: SQVTM, ANQGSEA. From its cysteine to its phenylalanine, the CDR3 spans 12 amino acids. The DNA shown is the 36-base CDR3, in frame from base 1. With the portions outside the CDR3 filled from the reference TRBV29-1 and TRBJ1-2 genes, the complete variable region becomes SAVISQKPSRDICQRGTSLTIQCQVDSQVTMMFWYRQQPGQSLTLIATANQGSEATYESGFVIDKFPISRPNLTFSTLTVSNMSPEDSSIYLCSVGTGARGYTFGSGTRLTVV.